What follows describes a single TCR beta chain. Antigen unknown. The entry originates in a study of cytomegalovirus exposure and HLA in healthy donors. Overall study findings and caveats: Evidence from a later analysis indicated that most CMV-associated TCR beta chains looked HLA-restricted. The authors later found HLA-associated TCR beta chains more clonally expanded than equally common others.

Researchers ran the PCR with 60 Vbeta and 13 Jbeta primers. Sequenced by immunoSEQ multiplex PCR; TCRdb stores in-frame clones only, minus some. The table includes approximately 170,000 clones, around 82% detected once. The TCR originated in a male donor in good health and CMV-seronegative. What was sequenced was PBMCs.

The CDR3 protein is CASSPGQVHQPQHF. The CDR3 DNA reads as TGTGCCAGCAGTCCCGGACAGGTACATCAGCCCCAGCATTTT. The chain uses TRBV9 and TRBJ1-5; 7 nucleotides line up with TRBD1. The V segment lost 5 bases and the J segment 5 bases; nucleotides outside the gene matches: 7. Germline V gives CDR1 SGDLS, CDR2 YYNGEE. CDR3 length: 14 amino acids.